One sample yielded the 8 T cell receptor beta chains listed below, sequenced in a study of blood T cell repertoires in COVID-19. The method was immunoSEQ multiplex PCR; TCRdb's version includes in-frame clones alone and lacks a portion of them. The table records under 200,000 clones, around 83% of them present only once. The sequenced sample was peripheral blood. Receptors were obtained from an older woman who had recovered from COVID-19.

The J gene is TRBJ1-4, the V gene TRBV19, with D unclear. The CDR3 extends over 15 amino acids. V was pared by 6 bases and J by 8 bases, with 19 bases between. Germline-derived CDR1 and CDR2 are LNHDA and SQIVND (reference sequence). The CDR3 loop reads CASRPRDHPGEKLFF. DNA for the CDR3: TGTGCCAGTAGGCCGAGGGATCATCCTGGGGAAAAACTGTTTTTT.

V and J are TRBV18 and TRBJ1-3; weak D call: TRBD1 (6 bases). The germline V gene encodes CDR1 KGHSH and CDR2 LQKENI. Between the trimmed V and J ends, which lost 3 bases and 0 bases, there was a span of 12 bases. The CDR3 consists of 16 residues. CDR3 nucleotides: TGTGCCAGCTCACCGGCAGGGGATCTCTCTGGAAACACCATATATTTT. This translates into CASSPAGDLSGNTIYF.

V usage is TRBV7-9 and J usage is TRBJ1-3; D gene ambiguous. V was clipped by 5 bases and J by 4 bases, with 12 bases between them. This CDR3 is 14 amino acids long. Looked up from germline, CDR1 is SEHNR and CDR2 is FQNEAQ (reference sequence). The CDR3 nucleotides are TGTGCCAGCAGCCTGACGGCGGAAGGAAACACCATATATTTT. Translated, it gives CASSLTAEGNTIYF.

V and J are TRBV5-1 and TRBJ2-1, with a weak D call TRBD1 (6 bases). V lost 1 base to trimming and J lost 0 bases, with 17 bases between them. Per the germline V gene, CDR1 is SGHRS and CDR2 is YFSETQ. CDR3 size: 18 residues. This CDR3 is CASSLRSGTTRSYNEQFF. The CDR3 DNA reads TGCGCCAGCAGCTTGCGGTCCGGGACAACCCGCTCCTACAATGAGCAGTTCTTC.

In DNA form, the CDR3 reads TGTGCCAGCAGCTTAGTCGGGACAGCCAATCAGCCCCAGCATTTT. As protein: CASSLVGTANQPQHF. This chain connects TRBV7-2 to TRBJ1-5; TRBD1 matches at 7 bases. The trim removed 1 base at V and 3 bases at J, leaving 3 bases unmatched. This CDR3 contains 15 residues. Germline V gives CDR1 SGHTA, CDR2 FQGNSA.

This rearrangement joins TRBV7-9 to TRBJ1-1; D unresolved. The germline CDR1 and CDR2 sequences are SEHNR and FQNEAQ (reference sequence). The CDR3 runs to 13 residues. Trimming cost V 5 bases and J 0 bases, with 7 bases left between them. The CDR3 here is CASSERLNTEAFF. In nucleotides, the CDR3 is TGTGCCAGCAGCGAGCGGTTGAACACTGAAGCTTTCTTT.

The chain employs TRBV5-6 and TRBJ2-3; 13 bases are shared with TRBD2. The CDR3 consists of 17 residues. V dropped 3 bases and J dropped 6; count of bases not matched to a gene: 10. The germline gives CDR1 SGHDT, CDR2 YYEEEE. CDR3 sequence (DNA): TGTGCCAGCAGCTCGTGGGGACTAGCGGGACCTGGGGATACGCAGTATTTT. This sequence encodes CASSSWGLAGPGDTQYF.

The rearrangement links TRBV10-3 to TRBJ1-1; 9 nucleotides match TRBD1. The V gene end was trimmed by 8 bases and the J gene end by 3 bases; junction bases not matched to a gene: 1. Germline V gives CDR1 ENHRY, CDR2 SYGVKD. The CDR3 has 12 amino acids. The CDR3 DNA reads TGTGCCATCCGGACAGGGGACACTGAAGCTTTCTTT. Translating it yields CAIRTGDTEAFF.